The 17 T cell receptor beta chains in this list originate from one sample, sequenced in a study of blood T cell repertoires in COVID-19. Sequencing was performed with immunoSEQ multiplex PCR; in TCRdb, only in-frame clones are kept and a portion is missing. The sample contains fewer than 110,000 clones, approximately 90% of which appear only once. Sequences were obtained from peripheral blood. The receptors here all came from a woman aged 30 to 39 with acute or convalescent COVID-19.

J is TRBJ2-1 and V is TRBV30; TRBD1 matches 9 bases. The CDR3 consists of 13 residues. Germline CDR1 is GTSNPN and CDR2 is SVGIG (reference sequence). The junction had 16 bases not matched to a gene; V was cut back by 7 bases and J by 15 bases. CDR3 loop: CAYNRGRDFGWFF. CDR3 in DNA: TGTGCCTACAACAGGGGGCGCGATTTCGGTTGGTTCTTC.

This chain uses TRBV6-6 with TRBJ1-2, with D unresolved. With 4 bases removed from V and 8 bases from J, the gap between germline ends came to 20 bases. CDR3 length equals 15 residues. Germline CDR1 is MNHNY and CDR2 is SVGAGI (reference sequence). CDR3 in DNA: TGTGCCAGCAGTTTAGAGTCGGCGGATCGTCGAGGCTACACCTTC. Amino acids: CASSLESADRRGYTF.

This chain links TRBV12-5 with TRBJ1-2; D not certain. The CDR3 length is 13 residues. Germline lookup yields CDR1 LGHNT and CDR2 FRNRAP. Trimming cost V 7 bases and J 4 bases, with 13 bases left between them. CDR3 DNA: TGTGCTAGTGCCATCGACGGAGCCTATGGCTACACCTTC. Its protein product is CASAIDGAYGYTF.

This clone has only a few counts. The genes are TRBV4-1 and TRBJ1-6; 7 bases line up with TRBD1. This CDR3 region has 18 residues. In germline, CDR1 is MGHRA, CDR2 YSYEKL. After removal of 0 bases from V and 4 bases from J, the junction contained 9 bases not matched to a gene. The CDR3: CASSQEGQRRLYNSPLHF. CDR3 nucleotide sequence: TGCGCCAGCAGCCAAGAGGGACAGCGCCGTCTATATAATTCACCCCTCCACTTT.

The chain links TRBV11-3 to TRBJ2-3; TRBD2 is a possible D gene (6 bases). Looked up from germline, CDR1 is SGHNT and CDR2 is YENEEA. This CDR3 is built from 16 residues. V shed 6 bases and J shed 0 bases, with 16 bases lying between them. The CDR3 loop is CASRRRGGPSTDTQYF. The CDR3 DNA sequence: TGTGCCAGCAGGAGGCGGGGCGGCCCTAGCACAGATACGCAGTATTTT. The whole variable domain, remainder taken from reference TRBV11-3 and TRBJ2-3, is EAGVVQSPRYKIIEKKQPVAFWCNPISGHNTLYWYLQNLGQGPELLIRYENEEAVDDSQLPKDRFSAERLKGVDSTLKIQPAELGDSAVYLCASRRRGGPSTDTQYFGPGTRLTVL.

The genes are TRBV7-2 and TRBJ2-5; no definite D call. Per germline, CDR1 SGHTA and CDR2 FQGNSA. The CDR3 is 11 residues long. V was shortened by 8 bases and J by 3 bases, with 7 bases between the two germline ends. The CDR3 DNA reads TGTGCCAGCGGGCAGAAAGAGACCCAGTACTTC. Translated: CASGQKETQYF. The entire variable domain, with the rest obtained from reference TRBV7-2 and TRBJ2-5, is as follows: GAGVSQSPSNKVTEKGKDVELRCDPISGHTALYWYRQSLGQGLEFLIYFQGNSAPDKSGLPSDRFSAERTGGSVSTLTIQRTQQEDSAVYLCASGQKETQYFGPGTRLLVL.

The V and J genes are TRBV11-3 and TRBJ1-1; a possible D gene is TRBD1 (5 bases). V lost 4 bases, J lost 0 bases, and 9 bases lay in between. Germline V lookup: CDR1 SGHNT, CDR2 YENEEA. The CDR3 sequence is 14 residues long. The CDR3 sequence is CASSYGGLNTEAFF. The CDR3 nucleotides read TGTGCCAGCAGCTACGGGGGATTGAACACTGAAGCTTTCTTT. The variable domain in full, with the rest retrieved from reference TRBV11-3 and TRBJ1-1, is EAGVVQSPRYKIIEKKQPVAFWCNPISGHNTLYWYLQNLGQGPELLIRYENEEAVDDSQLPKDRFSAERLKGVDSTLKIQPAELGDSAVYLCASSYGGLNTEAFFGQGTRLTVV.

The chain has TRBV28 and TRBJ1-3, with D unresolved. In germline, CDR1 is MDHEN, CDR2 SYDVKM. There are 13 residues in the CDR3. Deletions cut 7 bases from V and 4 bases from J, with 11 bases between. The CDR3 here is CASTEGTGNTIYF. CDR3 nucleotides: TGTGCCAGCACGGAGGGTACCGGAAACACCATATATTTT.

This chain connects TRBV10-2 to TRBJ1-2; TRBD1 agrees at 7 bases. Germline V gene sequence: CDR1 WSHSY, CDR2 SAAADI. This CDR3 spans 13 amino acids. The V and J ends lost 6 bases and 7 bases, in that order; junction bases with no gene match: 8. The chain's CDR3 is CASSGQGQFGYTF. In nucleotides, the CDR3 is TGCGCCAGCAGCGGTCAGGGACAGTTTGGCTACACCTTC.

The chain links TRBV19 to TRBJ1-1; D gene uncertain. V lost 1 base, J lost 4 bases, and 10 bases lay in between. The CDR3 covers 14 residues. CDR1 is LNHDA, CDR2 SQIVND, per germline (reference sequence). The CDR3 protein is CASSIGLSGTEAFF. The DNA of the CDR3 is TGTGCCAGTAGTATAGGTCTTAGTGGCACTGAAGCTTTCTTT.

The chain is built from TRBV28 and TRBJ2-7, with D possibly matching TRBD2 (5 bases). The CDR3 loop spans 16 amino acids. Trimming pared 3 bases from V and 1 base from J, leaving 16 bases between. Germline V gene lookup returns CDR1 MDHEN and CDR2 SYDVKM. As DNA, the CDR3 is TGTGCCAGCAGTTTTCGGCGGGCAGGCCGTTCCTACGAGCAGTACTTC. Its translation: CASSFRRAGRSYEQYF.

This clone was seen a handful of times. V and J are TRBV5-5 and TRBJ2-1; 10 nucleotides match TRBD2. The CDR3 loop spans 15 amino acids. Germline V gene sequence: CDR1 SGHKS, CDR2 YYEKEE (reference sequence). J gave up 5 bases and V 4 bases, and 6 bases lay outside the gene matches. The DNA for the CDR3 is TGTGCCAGCAGCACTCTAGCGGGGGCCGACAATGAGCAGTTCTTC. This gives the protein CASSTLAGADNEQFF.

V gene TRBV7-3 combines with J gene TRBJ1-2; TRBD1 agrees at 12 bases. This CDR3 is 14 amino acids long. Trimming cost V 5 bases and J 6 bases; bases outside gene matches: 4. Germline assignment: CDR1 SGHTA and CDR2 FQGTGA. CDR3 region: CASSKGQGADGYTF. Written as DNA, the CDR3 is TGTGCCAGCAGCAAGGGACAGGGGGCCGATGGCTACACCTTC.

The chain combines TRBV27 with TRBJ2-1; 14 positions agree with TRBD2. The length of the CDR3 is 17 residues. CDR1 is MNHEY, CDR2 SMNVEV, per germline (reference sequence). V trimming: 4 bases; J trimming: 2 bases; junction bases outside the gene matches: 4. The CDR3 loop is CASSYPTSGRAYNEQFF. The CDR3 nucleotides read TGTGCCAGCAGTTACCCGACTAGCGGGAGGGCCTACAATGAGCAGTTCTTC.

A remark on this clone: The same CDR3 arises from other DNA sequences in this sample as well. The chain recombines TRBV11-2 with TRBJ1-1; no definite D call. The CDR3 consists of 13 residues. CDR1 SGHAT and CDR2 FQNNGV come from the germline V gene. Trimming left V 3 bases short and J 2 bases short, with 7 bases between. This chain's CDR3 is CASSFRANTEAFF. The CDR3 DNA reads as TGTGCCAGCAGCTTTCGCGCAAACACTGAAGCTTTCTTT.

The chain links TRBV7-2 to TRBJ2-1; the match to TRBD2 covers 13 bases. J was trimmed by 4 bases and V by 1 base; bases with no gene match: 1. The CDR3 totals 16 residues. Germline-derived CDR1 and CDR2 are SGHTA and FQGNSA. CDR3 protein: CASSLGLAGGYNEQFF. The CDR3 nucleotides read TGTGCCAGCAGCTTAGGACTAGCGGGGGGTTACAATGAGCAGTTCTTC.

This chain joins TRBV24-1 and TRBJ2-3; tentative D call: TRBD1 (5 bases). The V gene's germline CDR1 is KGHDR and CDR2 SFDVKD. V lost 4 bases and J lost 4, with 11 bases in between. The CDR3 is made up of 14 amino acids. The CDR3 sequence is CATSDRQFSDTQYF. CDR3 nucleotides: TGTGCCACCAGTGACCGACAGTTCTCAGATACGCAGTATTTT.